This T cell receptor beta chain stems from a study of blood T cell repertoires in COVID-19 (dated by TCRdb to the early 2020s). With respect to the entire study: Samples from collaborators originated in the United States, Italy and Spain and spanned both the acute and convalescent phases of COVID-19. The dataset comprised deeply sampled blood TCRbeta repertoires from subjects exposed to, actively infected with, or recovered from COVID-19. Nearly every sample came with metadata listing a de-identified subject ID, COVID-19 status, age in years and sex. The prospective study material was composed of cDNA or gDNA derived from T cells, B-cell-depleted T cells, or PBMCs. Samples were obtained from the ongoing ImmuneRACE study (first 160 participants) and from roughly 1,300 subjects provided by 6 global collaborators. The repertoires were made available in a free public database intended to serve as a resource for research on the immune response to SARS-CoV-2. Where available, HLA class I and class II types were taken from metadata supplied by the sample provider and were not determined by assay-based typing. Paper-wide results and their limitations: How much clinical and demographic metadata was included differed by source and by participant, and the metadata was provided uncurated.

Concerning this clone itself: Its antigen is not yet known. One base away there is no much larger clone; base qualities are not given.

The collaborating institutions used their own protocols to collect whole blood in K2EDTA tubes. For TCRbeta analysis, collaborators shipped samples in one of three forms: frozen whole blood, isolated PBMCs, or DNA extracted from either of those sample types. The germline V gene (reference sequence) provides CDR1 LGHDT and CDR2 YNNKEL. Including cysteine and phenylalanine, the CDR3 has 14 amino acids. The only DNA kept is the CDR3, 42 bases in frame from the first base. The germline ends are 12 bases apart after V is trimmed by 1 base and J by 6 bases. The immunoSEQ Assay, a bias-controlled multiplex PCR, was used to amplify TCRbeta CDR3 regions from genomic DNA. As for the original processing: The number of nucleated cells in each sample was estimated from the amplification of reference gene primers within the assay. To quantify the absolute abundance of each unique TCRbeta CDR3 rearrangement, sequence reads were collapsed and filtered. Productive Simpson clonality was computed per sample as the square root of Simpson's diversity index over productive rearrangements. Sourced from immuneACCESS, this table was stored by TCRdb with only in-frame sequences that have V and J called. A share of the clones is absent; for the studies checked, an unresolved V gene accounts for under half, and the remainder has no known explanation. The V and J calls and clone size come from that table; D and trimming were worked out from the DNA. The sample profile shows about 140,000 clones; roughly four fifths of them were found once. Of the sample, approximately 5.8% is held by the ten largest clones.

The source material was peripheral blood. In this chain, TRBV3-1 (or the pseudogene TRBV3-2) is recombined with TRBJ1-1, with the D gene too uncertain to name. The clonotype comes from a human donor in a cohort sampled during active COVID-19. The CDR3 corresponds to CASSQGEANAEAFF. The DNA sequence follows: TGTGCCAGCAGCCAAGGGGAGGCGAATGCTGAAGCTTTCTTT.